This T cell receptor beta chain was sequenced during a study of beta chain features in type 1 diabetes. Worth noting for this clone: Its matching antigen is unknown.

Of the isolated RNA, all was reverse transcribed, and so the sequenced material was expressed TCRB transcripts. Profiling relied on immunoSEQ multiplex PCR, and the TCRdb table lists in-frame clones only, not all of them. The data hold about 360,000 clones, with 10% to 15% observed a single time. A CD45RO/CCR7/CD25/CD127/CD95/CD27 panel sorted naive, central memory, regulatory and stem cell-like memory CD4+ cells. The germline gives CDR1 MNHNY, CDR2 SVGAGI (reference sequence). The trim removed 9 bases at V and 4 bases at J, leaving 4 bases unmatched. The CDR3 consists of 12 residues. Overall study findings and caveats: In all four CD4+ subsets, TCRB CDR3 length was significantly, moderately reduced in type 1 diabetes. Junctions at VDJ sites from type 1 diabetes patients had fewer insertions and more deletions. Patients' naive, central memory and regulatory TCRB repertoires appeared more alike than those of healthy donors.

The clonotype originates from a woman between 18 and 29 years old with type 1 diabetes. The chain is built from TRBV6-6 and TRBJ2-3; 7 bases align to TRBD1. The sequencing sample was made of naive CD4+ T cells from blood. The CDR3 reads CASRDSPDTQYF. DNA for the CDR3: TGTGCCAGTCGGGACAGCCCAGATACGCAGTATTTT.